This T cell receptor beta chain was sequenced during a study of shared clonotypes between healthy human individuals. Overall study context: A couple of female and three male donors aged 18 to 49 were enrolled. Study findings and constraints: Non-shared clonotypes had lower generation probabilities than clonotypes shared by all four sorted-subset donors. Among donors, the sharing of clonotypes was expected to be influenced by sequencing depth.

About this clone itself: Its antigen remains unknown.

J gave up 6 bases and V 4 bases, and 4 bases lay outside the gene matches. The CDR3 covers 13 residues. In germline, CDR1 is SQVTM, CDR2 ANQGSEA. Both CD45RO+ cells and CCR7-negative CD45RA+ TemRA cells were combined to make up CD8 memory. Using immunoSEQ multiplex PCR, the repertoire was profiled, and TCRdb retains in-frame clones only, with some absent. Of 600,000 to 750,000 clones detected, around 91% appear once; the ten largest clones hold 34%. This TCR derives from a man aged 18 to 35 in good health. Some clones in this sample may be carry-over from other donors' samples. Sequencing was performed on memory CD8+ T cells from PBMCs. Indicated subset: CD45RO+ cells pooled with CCR7-negative TemRA cells. This chain uses TRBV29-1 with TRBJ2-1; 9 bases line up with TRBD2. CDR3 region: CSVGGTSPNEQFF. The CDR3 bases are TGCAGCGTTGGGGGGACTAGCCCCAATGAGCAGTTCTTC.